These 30 T cell receptor beta chains came from one sample sequenced in a study of OX40 agonist ivuxolimab in advanced cancers. Assay used: immunoSEQ multiplex PCR; TCRdb lists only in-frame clones, some missing. Here the sample spans about 70,000 clones, around 94% being singletons. The specimen comprised CD4+ or CD8+ T cells sorted from blood, sampled in a trial of the OX40 agonist ivuxolimab. The receptors shown here come from an adult with an advanced solid tumor such as melanoma, head and neck, liver or kidney cancer.

This clone was seen a few times. The chain links TRBV20-1 to TRBJ2-5; 8 nucleotides line up with TRBD2. The germline CDR1 and CDR2 sequences are DFQATT and SNEGSKA (reference sequence). The V segment lost 5 bases and the J segment 11 bases; nucleotides outside the gene matches: 7. CDR3 size: 11 residues. The CDR3 sequence is CSARGGLVQYF. In DNA form, the CDR3 reads TGCAGTGCTCGTGGGGGACTAGTTCAGTACTTC.

In this sample, this clone turned up many times. The chain joins TRBV5-1 to TRBJ1-2; maybe TRBD1 (6 bases). This CDR3 contains 14 residues. V was trimmed by 4 bases and J by 8 bases, leaving 18 bases between them. Germline CDR1 reads SGHRS; CDR2 reads YFSETQ. CDR3 in DNA: TGCGCCAGCAGCGCAGACAGGCCGTCGAGCGGCTACACCTTC. Translated: CASSADRPSSGYTF.

The chain joins TRBV6-1 to TRBJ2-5; 7 bases are shared with TRBD2. Unmatched junction bases numbered 6, after V lost 8 bases and J lost 3 bases. Germline V gives CDR1 MNHNS, CDR2 SASEGT. The CDR3 is 13 residues long. The CDR3 nucleotides read TGTGCCAGCCCCGCTAGCGGAAAAGAGACCCAGTACTTC. Protein product: CASPASGKETQYF.

This chain uses TRBV2 with TRBJ2-7; D is uncertain. The CDR3 contains 11 residues. In germline, CDR1 is SNHLY, CDR2 FYNNEI. Between the trimmed V and J ends, which lost 6 bases and 9 bases, there was a span of 12 bases. The CDR3 bases are TGTGCCAGCAGCTTCTCCTGGGGGCAGTACTTC. Protein product: CASSFSWGQYF. Complete variable domain (other parts from reference TRBV2 and TRBJ2-7): EPEVTQTPSHQVTQMGQEVILRCVPISNHLYFYWYRQILGQKVEFLVSFYNNEISEKSEIFDDQFSVERPDGSNFTLKIRSTKLEDSAMYFCASSFSWGQYFGPGTRLTVT.

This clone was picked up a small number of times. The V and J genes are TRBV18 and TRBJ2-7; D is possibly TRBD1 (5 bases). Trimming shortened V by 2 bases and J by 4 bases, and 12 bases separated the two germline ends. CDR1 is KGHSH, CDR2 LQKENI, per germline. The CDR3 sequence is 14 residues long. CDR3 sequence reads: CASSPRQSGYEQYF. The CDR3 nucleotides are TGTGCCAGCTCACCAAGACAGTCCGGGTACGAGCAGTACTTC.

This chain's CDR3 is CASSLVLAGGPGEQFF. The CDR3 DNA sequence: TGTGCCAGCAGCTTAGTTTTAGCGGGAGGGCCGGGTGAGCAGTTCTTC. This chain links TRBV7-6 with TRBJ2-1; 11 bases match TRBD2. CDR3 size: 16 residues. The V segment lost 1 base and the J segment 9 bases; nucleotides outside the gene matches: 8. CDR1 and CDR2 (germline): SGHVS, FNYEAQ.

The rearrangement links TRBV5-4 to TRBJ1-3; D is unresolved. CDR3 length equals 13 residues. V gave up 2 bases and J gave up 4 bases, with 7 bases separating them. Germline CDR1 is SGHNT and CDR2 is YYREEE (reference sequence). CDR3: CASSFLNGNTIYF. The CDR3 DNA follows: TGTGCCAGCAGCTTCCTGAACGGAAACACCATATATTTT.

V is TRBV28 and J is TRBJ2-7; 7 bases are a match to TRBD1. The CDR3 is made up of 19 amino acids. Per the germline V gene, CDR1 is MDHEN and CDR2 is SYDVKM. Germline trimming cut 3 bases from V and 4 bases from J; bases unmatched to any gene: 21. In DNA, the CDR3 is TGTGCCAGCAGTTTGGTGTCGGGACAGACTTGGCGAGGCGGGTACGAGCAGTACTTC. Its translation is CASSLVSGQTWRGGYEQYF.

The rearrangement joins TRBV7-2 to TRBJ1-1; D might be TRBD1 (6 bases). Germline loops: CDR1 SGHTA, CDR2 FQGNSA. The CDR3 sequence is 14 residues long. V lost 6 bases and J lost 5, with 16 bases in between. This CDR3 reads CASRDTGWATEAFF. CDR3 DNA: TGTGCCAGCAGGGATACAGGGTGGGCAACTGAAGCTTTCTTT. Filled out from reference TRBV7-2 and TRBJ1-1, the complete variable domain reads GAGVSQSPSNKVTEKGKDVELRCDPISGHTALYWYRQSLGQGLEFLIYFQGNSAPDKSGLPSDRFSAERTGGSVSTLTIQRTQQEDSAVYLCASRDTGWATEAFFGQGTRLTVV.

This clone was detected only a few times. The V call is TRBV5-1, the J call TRBJ2-7; 7 bases align to TRBD2. The CDR3 totals 15 residues. With V trimmed by 5 bases and J by 1 base, 9 bases remained unmatched. Germline assignment: CDR1 SGHRS and CDR2 YFSETQ. The CDR3 coding sequence is TGCGCCAGCAGAACCACTAGCGAGAAGTCCTACGAGCAGTACTTC. Encoded protein: CASRTTSEKSYEQYF.

The chain employs TRBV14 and TRBJ1-2, with 7 nucleotides matching TRBD1. J lost 8 bases, V lost 2 bases, and 8 bases had no gene match. The germline gives CDR1 SGHDN, CDR2 FVKESK. The CDR3 length is 14 residues. CDR3: CASSQTGVYYGYTF. In DNA, the CDR3 is TGTGCCAGCAGCCAAACAGGGGTATATTACGGCTACACCTTC.

The V gene is TRBV27, the J gene TRBJ2-3; D uncertain. This CDR3 has 13 amino acids. V lost 5 bases and J 4 bases, leaving 10 bases between the germline ends. Germline V gives CDR1 MNHEY, CDR2 SMNVEV (reference sequence). CDR3 sequence: CASSQGTADTQYF. The CDR3 DNA sequence: TGTGCCAGCAGTCAAGGCACCGCAGATACGCAGTATTTT.

The chain links TRBV10-3 to TRBJ2-1; 11 bases are a match to TRBD2. The CDR3 has 18 residues. With V trimmed by 3 bases and J by 0 bases, 7 bases remained unmatched. Per the germline V gene, CDR1 is ENHRY and CDR2 is SYGVKD. The CDR3 reads CAISEGLAGSSSYNEQFF. CDR3 DNA sequence: TGTGCCATCAGTGAAGGACTAGCGGGTTCCAGCTCCTACAATGAGCAGTTCTTC.

The V and J genes are TRBV29-1 and TRBJ2-3; 9 nucleotides agree with TRBD2. Unmatched junction bases numbered 10, after V lost 6 bases and J lost 3 bases. Germline V gene data show CDR1 as SQVTM and CDR2 as ANQGSEA. The CDR3 totals 15 residues. CDR3 nucleotides: TGCAGCGTGGGGGGGGACGGACTAGCGACAGATACGCAGTATTTT. This encodes CSVGGDGLATDTQYF.

This rearrangement joins TRBV27 to TRBJ2-7; no reliable D call. CDR3 length equals 14 residues. Per the germline V gene, CDR1 is MNHEY and CDR2 is SMNVEV (reference sequence). V was cut by 2 bases and J by 3 bases, with 11 bases left in between. CDR3 amino acids: CASSLGNRVYEQYF. CDR3 DNA sequence: TGTGCCAGCAGTTTAGGTAATCGGGTCTACGAGCAGTACTTC.

The chain joins TRBV5-1 to TRBJ2-3; TRBD2 matches at 9 bases. V lost 0 bases, J lost 1 base, and 15 bases stayed unmatched. Germline lookup yields CDR1 SGHRS and CDR2 YFSETQ. The CDR3 spans 20 residues. The DNA of the CDR3 is TGCGCCAGCAGCTTGGCCTCAACTAGCGGGCTCCTAAGGCGCACAGATACGCAGTATTTT. As protein: CASSLASTSGLLRRTDTQYF.

This clone was seen a few times. Distinct nucleotide sequences in the sample also encode this CDR3. The chain has TRBV6-1 and TRBJ1-2, with 10 bases fitting TRBD1. Germline CDR1 is MNHNS and CDR2 is SASEGT. V dropped 8 bases and J dropped 5; count of bases not matched to a gene: 2. The CDR3 covers 12 residues. CDR3 sequence (DNA): TGTGCCAGCGGGGACAGGGGTTATGGCTACACCTTC. This gives the protein CASGDRGYGYTF.

The V gene is TRBV7-2, the J gene TRBJ2-5, with D possibly matching TRBD2 (5 bases). Germline V gives CDR1 SGHTA, CDR2 FQGNSA. The germline V and J ends were trimmed by 4 bases and 5 bases, with 8 bases remaining between them. CDR3 length equals 12 residues. The CDR3: CASSSSTETQYF. As DNA, the CDR3 is TGTGCCAGCAGCTCTAGCACGGAGACCCAGTACTTC.

The chain employs TRBV29-1 and TRBJ1-4; TRBD1 matches 7 bases. The CDR3 runs 13 residues. The ends lost 4 bases at V and 8 bases at J; junction bases unmatched: 7. CDR1 SQVTM and CDR2 ANQGSEA come from the germline V gene. For the CDR3, the DNA is TGCAGCGTTGTTTACAGGGGCGGCGAAAAACTGTTTTTT. This encodes CSVVYRGGEKLFF.

V gene TRBV28 combines with J gene TRBJ1-5, with a weak D call TRBD1 (5 bases). CDR3 size: 16 residues. CDR1 and CDR2 from the germline V gene are MDHEN and SYDVKM. Deletions cut 5 bases from V and 0 bases from J, with 14 bases between. The CDR3 DNA reads TGTGCCAGCAGTCTCGACACAGGCTATAGCAATCAGCCCCAGCATTTT. It codes for CASSLDTGYSNQPQHF.

The J gene is TRBJ1-1, the V gene TRBV28; no definite D call. CDR1 is MDHEN and CDR2 is SYDVKM in the germline V gene. This CDR3 contains 11 residues. V was shortened by 6 bases and J by 1 base, with 3 bases between the two germline ends. Written as DNA, the CDR3 is TGTGCCAGCAGCCAGAACACTGAAGCTTTCTTT. This gives the protein CASSQNTEAFF.

The chain links TRBV7-3 to TRBJ2-3; 14 bases are a match to TRBD2. The CDR3 has 16 amino acids. J was trimmed by 6 bases and V by 5 bases; bases with no gene match: 7. Germline V gene lookup returns CDR1 SGHTA and CDR2 FQGTGA. CDR3: CASSMGLAGVLDTQYF. Written as DNA, the CDR3 is TGTGCCAGCAGCATGGGACTAGCGGGAGTGTTGGATACGCAGTATTTT.

The genes are TRBV7-9 and TRBJ2-3; 7 bases line up with TRBD1. CDR3 length: 15 amino acids. CDR1 SEHNR and CDR2 FQNEAQ come from the germline V gene (reference sequence). The junction had 7 bases not matched to a gene; V was cut back by 5 bases and J by 2 bases. This CDR3 is CASSRTTGNTDTQYF. CDR3 coding DNA: TGTGCCAGCAGCAGAACGACAGGGAACACAGATACGCAGTATTTT. The variable domain in full, with the rest retrieved from reference TRBV7-9 and TRBJ2-3, is DTGVSQNPRHKITKRGQNVTFRCDPISEHNRLYWYRQTLGQGPEFLTYFQNEAQLEKSRLLSDRFSAERPKGSFSTLEIQRTEQGDSAMYLCASSRTTGNTDTQYFGPGTRLTVL.

This chain links TRBV14 with TRBJ1-2; no clear D gene. With 0 bases removed from V and 9 bases from J, the gap between germline ends came to 11 bases. The CDR3 covers 13 residues. The germline V gene encodes CDR1 SGHDN and CDR2 FVKESK. The CDR3 DNA reads TGTGCCAGCAGCCAAGATAGCCACCTACGCTACACCTTC. Translation gives CASSQDSHLRYTF.

J is TRBJ2-1 and V is TRBV5-1; 8 bases fit TRBD2. Germline assignment: CDR1 SGHRS and CDR2 YFSETQ. J gave up 0 bases and V 6 bases, and 5 bases lay outside the gene matches. The CDR3 is 15 residues long. CDR3 residues: CASTRGGRSYNEQFF. Written as DNA, the CDR3 is TGCGCCAGCACTCGGGGGGGACGCTCCTACAATGAGCAGTTCTTC.

This chain connects TRBV4-2 to TRBJ2-1; D possibly matches TRBD1 or TRBD2 (5 bases each). V gave up 0 bases and J gave up 3 bases, with 12 bases separating them. The CDR3 loop spans 16 amino acids. Per the germline V gene, CDR1 is LGHNA and CDR2 is YNFKEQ. The CDR3 nucleotides are TGTGCCAGCAGCCAAGATTTAAGTGGGGGCTACAATGAGCAGTTCTTC. This encodes CASSQDLSGGYNEQFF.

This clone was detected a few times. The chain combines TRBV27 with TRBJ2-2, with D perhaps TRBD1 (5 bases). The CDR3 covers 13 residues. CDR1 and CDR2 from the germline V gene are MNHEY and SMNVEV (reference sequence). Trimming stripped 4 bases from V and 3 bases from J, with 6 bases between. CDR3 nucleotides: TGTGCCAGCAGTTCAGGGTACACCGGGGAGCTGTTTTTT. It yields the protein CASSSGYTGELFF.

A note on this clone: The identical CDR3 is also encoded by other nucleotide sequences in the sample. The gene calls are TRBV15 and TRBJ2-1; 10 nucleotides line up with TRBD2. From germline, CDR1 is LNHNV and CDR2 YYDKDF (reference sequence). This CDR3 region has 16 residues. Trimming took 1 base from V and 6 from J; bases not matched to a gene: 6. The CDR3 nucleotides are TGTGCCACCAGCAGAGGGAGCGGGAGGGCCGGCAATGAGCAGTTCTTC. It yields the protein CATSRGSGRAGNEQFF.

V and J are TRBV28 and TRBJ2-2, with D maybe TRBD2 (6 bases). From germline, CDR1 is MDHEN and CDR2 SYDVKM. Trimming removed 4 bases at V and 4 bases at J, with 13 bases between. CDR3 length: 15 residues. The DNA of the CDR3 is TGTGCCAGCAGTTCGGAGGGCCGGGGCACCGGGGAGCTGTTTTTT. Its protein is CASSSEGRGTGELFF.

This clone was observed once. The chain carries TRBV5-6 and TRBJ2-4; D is perhaps TRBD1 (7 bases). CDR1 and CDR2 (germline): SGHDT, YYEEEE. The V gene lost 4 bases and the J gene lost 0 bases, with 14 bases spanning the gap. This CDR3 contains 16 residues. CDR3 residues: CASSHRGLIAKNIQYF. CDR3 nucleotide sequence: TGTGCCAGCAGCCACAGGGGACTCATAGCCAAAAACATTCAGTACTTC.